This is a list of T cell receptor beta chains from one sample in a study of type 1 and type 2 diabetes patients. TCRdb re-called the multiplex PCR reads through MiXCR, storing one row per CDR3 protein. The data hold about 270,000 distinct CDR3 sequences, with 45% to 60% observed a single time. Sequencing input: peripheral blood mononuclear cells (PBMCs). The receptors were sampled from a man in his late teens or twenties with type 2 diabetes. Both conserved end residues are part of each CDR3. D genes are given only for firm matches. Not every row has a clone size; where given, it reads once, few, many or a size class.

TGTGCCAGTGCTAGCGGGAGTTACTACGAGCAGTACTTC CASASGSYYEQYF TRBJ2-7 TRBD2 - TRBV27
TGCGCCAGCTCAGTGGACAGGGGGTATGAGCAGTTCTTC CASSVDRGYEQFF TRBJ2-1 TRBD1 - TRBV4-3
TGTGCCAGCAGTTACTCGAGGATGCGGGGGGCTCAACGATCCAGCACAGATACGCAGTATTTT CASSYSRMRGAQRSSTDTQYF TRBJ2-3 TRBD2 - TRBV6-6
TGTGCCAGCAGTGAAACGGTCAGGGGGGGGGAGCAGTACTTC CASSETVRGGEQYF TRBJ2-7 - - TRBV2
TGCAGTGCTAGAGTCAGGGGTCAAGGTAACTATGGCTACACCTTC CSARVRGQGNYGYTF TRBJ1-2 - few TRBV20-1
TGTGCCAGCAGTGAAGTCGGGGGGAATGAGCAGTTCTTC CASSEVGGNEQFF TRBJ2-1 TRBD2 - TRBV2
TGTGCCAGCAGCACGATAGCGGGGGGGTGGGAGACCCAGTACTTC CASSTIAGGWETQYF TRBJ2-5 TRBD2 - TRBV6-5
TGTGCCAGCAGGCCTACCTCTTGGGGGATTAATTCACCCCTCCACTTT CASRPTSWGINSPLHF TRBJ1-6 - - TRBV14
TGTGCCATCAGTGCTTTGGACAGGGGAAGCACAGATACGCAGTATTTT CAISALDRGSTDTQYF TRBJ2-3 TRBD1 - TRBV10-3
TGTGCCAGCAGTTTATCGGCTACCGTAATGGGCGAGCAGTACTTC CASSLSATVMGEQYF TRBJ2-7 - few TRBV27
TGTGCCAGCACTCGGGACCTAGGCTACGAGCAGTACTTC CASTRDLGYEQYF TRBJ2-7 - few TRBV6-2/TRBV6-3
TGTGCCAGCAGCTTGATCGGCGGAACCGATAATTCACCCCTCCACTTT CASSLIGGTDNSPLHF TRBJ1-6 - - TRBV5-1
TGTGCCAGTGGTGAAGGGACCGCGGCGTCATACGAGCAGTACTTC CASGEGTAASYEQYF TRBJ2-7 - - TRBV19
TGTGCCAGCGGGGGTCCAAGCGGCCGAGAGACCCAGTACTTC CASGGPSGRETQYF TRBJ2-5 - few TRBV12-3/TRBV12-4
TGCGCCAGCAGCCAAGATGTACTAAATGAAAAACTGTTTTTT CASSQDVLNEKLFF TRBJ1-4 - - TRBV4-1
TGTGCCATTTCCCAGGGTGGGCCCGGGAACACTGAAGCTTTCTTT CAISQGGPGNTEAFF TRBJ1-1 - few TRBV10-3
TGTGCCAGCAGTTTCTCTACTATGGGTGAAGCTTTCTTT CASSFSTMGEAFF TRBJ1-1 - few TRBV27
TGTGCCAGCCTAGGAAGGGGGGCGATTTCGCGGAACACCGGGGAGCTGTTTTTT CASLGRGAISRNTGELFF TRBJ2-2 - few TRBV2
TGTGCCAGCAGTTACGAGCTAGCGGGAACTGAGACCCAGTACTTC CASSYELAGTETQYF TRBJ2-5 TRBD2 few TRBV6-5
TGTGCCAGCACCTCAGGGGGCGGGAGACCCTCTGGGGCCAACGTCCTGACTTTC CASTSGGGRPSGANVLTF TRBJ2-6 - - TRBV7-2
TGTGCTAGCAGTTACTGGGGACGATACACTGAAGCTTTCTTT CASSYWGRYTEAFF TRBJ1-1 - - TRBV6-2/TRBV6-3
TGTGCCAGCAGCAGGCGTAGCAATCAGCCCCAGCATTTT CASSRRSNQPQHF TRBJ1-5 - few TRBV14
TGTGCCAGTAGTATAGATCTGGGTAGCGGGAGCTACGAGCAGTACTTC CASSIDLGSGSYEQYF TRBJ2-7 TRBD2 - TRBV13